These 28 T cell receptor beta chains were all obtained from the same sample, sequenced in a study of Graves' ophthalmopathy and Graves' hyperthyroidism. Amplification from RNA transcripts yielded the TCR beta CDR3 regions. Scientists carried out first-round RT-PCR using HTBI primers and then a second-round multiplex PCR. In TCRdb, the multiplex PCR reads were re-called with MiXCR into one record per CDR3 protein. The sample holds roughly 400,000 distinct CDR3 sequences, roughly 18% seen once. The source material was peripheral blood. The origin of the receptors is a woman under 30 with Graves' ophthalmopathy.

This clonotype was counted ten times or more. The chain has TRBV4-1 and TRBJ1-6; D unclear. This CDR3 comprises 15 residues. Looked up from germline, CDR1 is MGHRA and CDR2 is YSYEKL. With 4 bases removed from V and 7 bases from J, the gap between germline ends came to 14 bases. CDR3 DNA sequence: TGCGCCAGCAGCCTCCTCGACCAAGACAATTCACCCCTCCACTTT. It is translated as CASSLLDQDNSPLHF.

This clonotype was seen at least ten times. The chain is built from TRBV7-3 and TRBJ1-2; the D gene is possibly TRBD1 (6 bases). Per germline, CDR1 SGHTA and CDR2 FQGTGA. Trimming left V 4 bases short and J 8 bases short, with 8 bases between. The CDR3 is 11 amino acids. The chain's CDR3 is CASSSGVGYTF. The CDR3 DNA sequence: TGTGCCAGCAGCTCAGGGGTCGGCTACACCTTC. Variable domain in full (rest from reference TRBV7-3 and TRBJ1-2): GAGVSQTPSNKVTEKGKYVELRCDPISGHTALYWYRQSLGQGPEFLIYFQGTGAADDSGLPNDRFFAVRPEGSVSTLKIQRTERGDSAVYLCASSSGVGYTFGSGTRLTVV.

This clonotype was recorded at least ten times. The chain couples TRBV5-1 to TRBJ1-6; D is perhaps TRBD1 (5 bases). Trimming took 1 base from V and 13 from J, leaving 21 bases between them. Germline values: CDR1 SGHRS, CDR2 YFSETQ. This CDR3 contains 16 residues. CDR3 loop: CASSLSGGREYAPLHF. The CDR3 DNA reads TGCGCCAGCAGCTTGTCCGGGGGAAGGGAATACGCGCCCCTCCACTTT.

This clonotype was observed at least ten times. The chain employs TRBV10-3 and TRBJ1-1; D gene uncertain. CDR3 length equals 12 residues. V lost 4 bases, J lost 1 base, and 4 bases lay in between. In germline, CDR1 is ENHRY, CDR2 SYGVKD. Here the CDR3 DNA reads TGTGCCATCAGTGGCGGGAACACTGAAGCTTTCTTT. This codes for CAISGGNTEAFF.

The chain has TRBV7-2 and TRBJ2-7; no firm D call. Per the germline V gene, CDR1 is SGHTA and CDR2 is FQGNSA. Trimming stripped 6 bases from V and 2 bases from J, with 17 bases between. The CDR3 totals 15 residues. The CDR3 sequence is CASRVTQMLAYEQYF. The CDR3 region has the DNA TGTGCCAGCAGGGTAACGCAGATGCTGGCCTACGAGCAGTACTTC.

This clonotype has a count of ten or more. The chain joins TRBV29-1 to TRBJ1-1, with 9 bases identical to TRBD1. J lost 0 bases, V lost 4 bases, and 3 bases had no gene match. This CDR3 region has 14 residues. Germline V gene lookup returns CDR1 SQVTM and CDR2 ANQGSEA. The CDR3 here is CSVGGQGMNTEAFF. The CDR3 nucleotides are TGCAGCGTTGGGGGACAGGGAATGAACACTGAAGCTTTCTTT. The whole variable domain, remainder taken from reference TRBV29-1 and TRBJ1-1, is SAVISQKPSRDICQRGTSLTIQCQVDSQVTMMFWYRQQPGQSLTLIATANQGSEATYESGFVIDKFPISRPNLTFSTLTVSNMSPEDSSIYLCSVGGQGMNTEAFFGQGTRLTVV.

This clonotype appeared many times. This chain uses TRBV3-1 with TRBJ1-1; possible D gene TRBD1, 5 bases. The CDR3 runs 14 residues. Germline assignment: CDR1 LGHDT and CDR2 YNNKEL (reference sequence). The ends were cut back, 4 bases at V and 3 bases at J, with 12 bases in the middle. The CDR3 here is CASSRWGWDTEAFF. In DNA, the CDR3 is TGTGCCAGCAGCCGGTGGGGCTGGGACACTGAAGCTTTCTTT.

This clonotype has a count of ten or more. The V gene is TRBV20-1, the J gene TRBJ1-2; D may be TRBD1 (6 bases). V was clipped by 5 bases and J by 3 bases, with 19 bases between them. Germline CDR1 DFQATT, CDR2 SNEGSKA (reference sequence). This CDR3 is 15 amino acids long. The CDR3 sequence: CSAPGHLLMDYGYTF. CDR3 bases: TGCAGTGCTCCGGGACACCTCCTCATGGACTATGGCTACACCTTC.

The rearrangement links TRBV13 to TRBJ2-6; 9 nucleotides line up with TRBD1. The CDR3 has 22 residues. The germline V gene has CDR1 PRHDT and CDR2 FYEKMQ (reference sequence). The trim removed 0 bases at V and 0 bases at J, leaving 15 bases unmatched. The CDR3 is CASSLGPPGGDRDFSGANVLTF. The CDR3 coding sequence is TGTGCCAGCAGCTTAGGTCCTCCAGGAGGGGACAGGGACTTCTCTGGGGCCAACGTCCTGACTTTC.

This clonotype was seen ten or more times. This chain joins TRBV20-1 and TRBJ2-2; 10 positions match TRBD2. This CDR3 spans 14 amino acids. Losses at the gene ends were 5 bases for V and 1 base for J; bases not matched to a gene: 1. Germline loops: CDR1 DFQATT, CDR2 SNEGSKA (reference sequence). CDR3 in amino acids: CSAVAGGNTGELFF. In nucleotides, the CDR3 is TGCAGTGCTGTAGCGGGGGGGAACACCGGGGAGCTGTTTTTT.

This clonotype occurred many times. The chain has TRBV24-1 and TRBJ2-5; possible D gene TRBD1, 6 bases. V was shortened by 7 bases and J by 5 bases, with 13 bases between the two germline ends. The germline V gene has CDR1 KGHDR and CDR2 SFDVKD. The CDR3 is 13 residues long. CDR3 sequence: CATSQTGAETQYF. Written as DNA, the CDR3 is TGTGCCACCAGCCAGACAGGCGCTGAGACCCAGTACTTC.

This clonotype was detected ten times or more. The rearrangement uses TRBV7-3 and TRBJ2-7, with 9 bases lining up with TRBD1. J lost 6 bases, V lost 4 bases, and 4 bases had no gene match. The germline gives CDR1 SGHTA, CDR2 FQGTGA. The CDR3 spans 13 residues. The CDR3 sequence is CASSSGTGTEQYF. The CDR3, as DNA: TGTGCCAGCAGCTCCGGGACAGGGACCGAGCAGTACTTC.

The sample holds many counts of this clonotype. This chain uses TRBV30 with TRBJ2-7; the match to TRBD1 covers 8 bases. Germline lookup yields CDR1 GTSNPN and CDR2 SVGIG (reference sequence). V trimming: 6 bases; J trimming: 3 bases; junction bases outside the gene matches: 7. The CDR3 runs 13 residues. In DNA form, the CDR3 reads TGTGCCTGTGTTGGTGGACAGGGCTACGAGCAGTACTTC. It is translated as CACVGGQGYEQYF.

This clonotype has ten or more counts. This sequence joins TRBV27 and TRBJ1-5; D unresolved. Germline CDR1 MNHEY, CDR2 SMNVEV (reference sequence). V was pared by 6 bases and J by 2 bases, with 8 bases between. This CDR3 region has 13 residues. The CDR3: CASSLIGNQPQHF. The DNA of the CDR3 is TGTGCCAGCAGCTTAATAGGCAATCAGCCCCAGCATTTT.

This clonotype was recorded at least ten times. V gene TRBV18 combines with J gene TRBJ1-1; D might be TRBD1 (5 bases). The CDR3 extends over 15 amino acids. Germline CDR1 reads KGHSH; CDR2 reads LQKENI. V was shortened by 4 bases and J by 7 bases, with 19 bases between the two germline ends. The CDR3 nucleotides are TGTGCCAGCTCACTGTCCGGGTCCTCCGGGGGTGAAGCTTTCTTT. Translated, it gives CASSLSGSSGGEAFF.

This clonotype was found many times. J is TRBJ1-2 and V is TRBV4-2; D remains ambiguous. Germline loops: CDR1 LGHNA, CDR2 YNFKEQ. The germline V and J ends were trimmed by 1 base and 2 bases, with 8 bases remaining between them. This CDR3 is 14 amino acids long. The CDR3 reads CASSQVAGNYGYTF. The CDR3 DNA follows: TGTGCCAGCAGCCAAGTTGCGGGAAACTATGGCTACACCTTC.

This clonotype was seen repeatedly, ten times or more. V is TRBV18 and J is TRBJ2-7; a possible D gene is TRBD1 (6 bases). V was trimmed by 3 bases and J by 0 bases, leaving 12 bases between them. This CDR3 has 15 residues. CDR1 is KGHSH, CDR2 LQKENI, per germline. The CDR3 loop is CASSPEGVFSYEQYF. Here the CDR3 DNA reads TGTGCCAGCTCACCCGAGGGGGTTTTCTCCTACGAGCAGTACTTC.

This clonotype was recorded at least ten times. The chain employs TRBV19 and TRBJ1-1; 8 bases agree with TRBD1. Germline V CDR1 and CDR2: LNHDA, SQIVND (reference sequence). This CDR3 comprises 15 residues. J gave up 4 bases and V 4 bases, and 8 bases lay outside the gene matches. CDR3 sequence: CASSTTGAPSTEAFF. In DNA, the CDR3 is TGTGCCAGTAGTACGACAGGGGCGCCCTCCACTGAAGCTTTCTTT.

This clonotype was detected many times. The gene calls are TRBV14 and TRBJ2-4; TRBD2 is a possible D gene (6 bases). Germline assignment: CDR1 SGHDN and CDR2 FVKESK. V lost 6 bases, J lost 4 bases, and 19 bases lay in between. The CDR3 length is 16 residues. CDR3 region: CASSRTNGGFKNIQYF. The CDR3 DNA follows: TGTGCCAGCAGTAGAACCAACGGGGGATTTAAAAACATTCAGTACTTC.

This clonotype was counted at least ten times. The gene calls are TRBV7-9 and TRBJ1-2; tentative D call: TRBD1 (5 bases). The CDR3 contains 16 residues. The germline V gene encodes CDR1 SEHNR and CDR2 FQNEAQ (reference sequence). V lost 6 bases to trimming and J lost 8 bases, with 25 bases between them. CDR3: CASRLSVGVASDGYTF. The CDR3 coding sequence is TGTGCCAGCAGACTCAGCGTGGGGGTGGCATCGGACGGCTACACCTTC.

This clonotype was found many times. The CDR3 region is CSVVGNGGRAFF. The CDR3 DNA reads TGCAGCGTTGTGGGTAACGGGGGCCGGGCTTTCTTT. This rearrangement joins TRBV29-1 to TRBJ1-1, with a possible D match to TRBD1 (6 bases). Germline loops: CDR1 SQVTM, CDR2 ANQGSEA. V lost 4 bases, J lost 11 bases, and 17 bases lay in between. The CDR3 loop spans 12 amino acids. The full variable domain, with the rest looked up from reference TRBV29-1 and TRBJ1-1, is SAVISQKPSRDICQRGTSLTIQCQVDSQVTMMFWYRQQPGQSLTLIATANQGSEATYESGFVIDKFPISRPNLTFSTLTVSNMSPEDSSIYLCSVVGNGGRAFFGQGTRLTVV.

Many counts were recorded for this clonotype. V and J are TRBV28 and TRBJ2-7; tentative D call: TRBD2 (5 bases). V was trimmed by 4 bases and J by 7 bases, leaving 14 bases between them. Germline CDR1 is MDHEN and CDR2 is SYDVKM. This CDR3 region has 13 residues. The CDR3 nucleotides read TGTGCCAGCAGTTACCTTGGCAGAGGGGAGCAGTACTTC. Its translation: CASSYLGRGEQYF.

This clonotype was seen ten or more times. This rearrangement joins TRBV20-1 to TRBJ1-6, with 9 bases aligning to TRBD1. The CDR3 consists of 14 residues. With V trimmed by 6 bases and J by 5 bases, 5 bases remained unmatched. The V gene's germline CDR1 is DFQATT and CDR2 SNEGSKA (reference sequence). The CDR3 sequence: CSADRDRDNSPLHF. The CDR3 DNA follows: TGCAGTGCCGACCGGGACAGGGATAATTCACCCCTCCACTTT.

The CDR3, as DNA: TGTGCCAGCAGTCCTCCCAGGACCTACGAGCAGTACTTC. Amino acids: CASSPPRTYEQYF. The chain couples TRBV6-1 to TRBJ2-7; no firm D call. The ends were cut back, 5 bases at V and 2 bases at J, with 10 bases in the middle. Germline lookup yields CDR1 MNHNS and CDR2 SASEGT. The CDR3 is made up of 13 amino acids.

This clonotype appeared many times. This chain uses TRBV30 with TRBJ1-5; D call uncertain. The germline V gene encodes CDR1 GTSNPN and CDR2 SVGIG (reference sequence). The CDR3 contains 13 residues. V lost 2 bases, J lost 5 bases, and 10 bases lay in between. The CDR3 region is CAWSPGVDQPQHF. As DNA, the CDR3 is TGTGCCTGGAGTCCCGGGGTCGATCAGCCCCAGCATTTT.

A remark on this clonotype: This may be a read error, as it is one base from a much larger clone. Here the CDR3 reads CASSPAGPAETQYF. The CDR3 DNA sequence: TGTGCCAGCAGCCCTGCGGGGCCGGCCGAGACCCAGTACTTC. The gene calls are TRBV7-9 and TRBJ2-5; the D gene is possibly TRBD2 (6 bases). The ends were cut back, 5 bases at V and 5 bases at J, with 15 bases in the middle. The V gene's germline CDR1 is SEHNR and CDR2 FQNEAQ (reference sequence). This CDR3 has 14 residues. Filled out from reference TRBV7-9 and TRBJ2-5, the complete variable domain reads DTGVSQNPRHKITKRGQNVTFRCDPISEHNRLYWYRQTLGQGPEFLTYFQNEAQLEKSRLLSDRFSAERPKGSFSTLEIQRTEQGDSAMYLCASSPAGPAETQYFGPGTRLLVL.

This clonotype showed up many times. The conserved phenylalanine or tryptophan is not found at the CDR3 terminus, so this likely reflects a read error. The J gene is TRBJ1-1, the V gene TRBV10-3; 8 bases map to TRBD1. There are 13 residues in the CDR3. Germline V gene sequence: CDR1 ENHRY, CDR2 SYGVKD. The V gene end was trimmed by 5 bases and the J gene end by 5 bases; junction bases not matched to a gene: 4. The DNA of the CDR3 is TGTGCCATCAGTTCAGGGGGCTGGACTGAAGCTTTCTCT. Translating it yields CAISSGGWTEAFS.

This clonotype has a count of ten or more. The J gene is TRBJ2-7, the V gene TRBV20-1; 7 bases match TRBD1. V trimming: 6 bases; J trimming: 2 bases; junction bases outside the gene matches: 13. Germline-derived CDR1 and CDR2 are DFQATT and SNEGSKA (reference sequence). The CDR3 runs to 15 residues. CDR3 DNA: TGCAGTGCCTCTGCCCGACAGGGACCTACCTACGAGCAGTACTTC. Translating it yields CSASARQGPTYEQYF.